Listed here are 16 T cell receptor beta chains from one sample, sequenced in a study of T cells in Graves' hyperthyroidism and ophthalmopathy. RNA transcripts served as the template for amplifying TCR beta CDR3 regions. With the HTBI primer set, the TCR CDR3 went through a first round of RT-PCR. TCRdb itself ran the multiplex PCR reads through MiXCR, one entry per CDR3 protein. Of about 24,000 distinct CDR3 sequences in the sample, 45% to 50% were seen once. Sequenced input: blood. These receptors came from a woman between 35 and 50 years old with Graves' hyperthyroidism that later progressed to Graves' ophthalmopathy.

The chain has TRBV11-2 and TRBJ2-1; 8 nucleotides align to TRBD1. Trimming cost V 5 bases and J 8 bases; bases outside gene matches: 5. Germline CDR1 reads SGHAT; CDR2 reads FQNNGV. The CDR3 length is 13 residues. This CDR3 reads CASSGETGDEQFF. CDR3 nucleotides: TGTGCCAGCAGCGGTGAGACAGGGGATGAGCAGTTCTTC.

The chain couples TRBV19 to TRBJ1-5, with a weak D call TRBD1 (6 bases). The V gene's germline CDR1 is LNHDA and CDR2 SQIVND (reference sequence). The CDR3 loop spans 13 amino acids. Deletions cut 7 bases from V and 5 bases from J, with 12 bases between. The CDR3 reads CASTGQIYQPQHF. CDR3 sequence (DNA): TGTGCCAGTACAGGACAGATATATCAGCCCCAGCATTTT.

This clonotype came up a few times. This rearrangement joins TRBV7-2 to TRBJ2-1, with 10 bases aligning to TRBD1. The CDR3 sequence is 14 residues long. In germline, CDR1 is SGHTA, CDR2 FQGNSA. V dropped 8 bases and J dropped 5; count of bases not matched to a gene: 6. The CDR3 here is CASGHGTGDNEQFF. CDR3 sequence (DNA): TGTGCCAGCGGTCACGGGACAGGGGACAATGAGCAGTTCTTC.

This clonotype was counted once. The gene calls are TRBV5-6 and TRBJ2-7; D call uncertain. The CDR3 spans 12 residues. Germline CDR1 SGHDT, CDR2 YYEEEE. Trimming cost V 0 bases and J 6 bases, with 7 bases left between them. The CDR3 coding sequence is TGTGCCAGCAGCTTGGCCAAGGGCGAGCAGTACTTC. Protein: CASSLAKGEQYF.

V is TRBV4-1 and J is TRBJ1-6; D might be TRBD1 (5 bases). The length of the CDR3 is 16 residues. CDR1 and CDR2 from the germline V gene are MGHRA and YSYEKL. Trimming cost V 3 bases and J 0 bases, with 9 bases left between them. For the CDR3, the DNA is TGCGCCAGCAGCCAGGAGGGGAGCTCCTATAATTCACCCCTCCACTTT. It is translated as CASSQEGSSYNSPLHF.

Of note for this clonotype: The CDR3 does not end in the conserved phenylalanine or tryptophan, so this is likely a read error. The chain uses TRBV28 and TRBJ1-5; D possibly corresponds to TRBD1 (6 bases). V was trimmed by 5 bases and J by 7 bases, leaving 18 bases between them. CDR3 length equals 15 residues. The germline CDR1 and CDR2 sequences are MDHEN and SYDVKM. CDR3 in amino acids: CASSQDQGQGQPQHS. The CDR3 DNA is TGTGCCAGCAGTCAAGATCAGGGGCAAGGGCAGCCCCAGCATTCT.

This clonotype occurred many times. The genes are TRBV12-3 or TRBV12-4 and TRBJ1-2; D not resolved. V shed 5 bases and J shed 4 bases, with 14 bases lying between them. This CDR3 contains 14 residues. The CDR3: CASSPEDPSYGYTF. Here the CDR3 DNA reads TGTGCCAGCAGTCCCGAAGACCCCAGCTATGGCTACACCTTC.

The J gene is TRBJ1-6, the V gene TRBV10-2; D unresolved. Germline CDR1 reads WSHSY; CDR2 reads SAAADI. V dropped 6 bases and J dropped 7 bases, with 10 bases sitting between them. The CDR3 is 13 amino acids. The CDR3 region has the DNA TGCGCCAGCAGGCCAGCGAAGAATTCACCCCTCCACTTT. Translation: CASRPAKNSPLHF.

The CDR3 DNA is TGTGCCAGCAGCTTAGGGGTCGGTAGGAGGGCGGGAACAGAGCAGTACTTC. Amino acids: CASSLGVGRRAGTEQYF. V gene TRBV7-6 combines with J gene TRBJ2-1; a possible D gene is TRBD2 (6 bases). The DNA end favors TRBJ2-7, so the J call may be wrong. CDR3 length: 17 amino acids. CDR1 is SGHVS, CDR2 FNYEAQ, per germline.

This clonotype was seen many times. Being one base from a much bigger clone, this may be a read error. V is TRBV6-2 or TRBV6-3 and J is TRBJ2-5, with 9 nucleotides matching TRBD2. The CDR3 consists of 14 residues. The V gene end was trimmed by 2 bases and the J gene end by 5 bases; junction bases not matched to a gene: 3. Germline values: CDR1 MNHEY, CDR2 SVGEGT. The CDR3 DNA reads as TGTGCCAGCAGTTACGGGCGGGAGGGGGAGACCCAGTACTTC. Protein sequence: CASSYGREGETQYF.

This clonotype was counted between two and nine times. V and J are TRBV20-1 and TRBJ2-3; 7 nucleotides align to TRBD2. CDR3 size: 15 residues. The germline V gene has CDR1 DFQATT and CDR2 SNEGSKA (reference sequence). V lost 0 bases to trimming and J lost 3 bases; unmatched junction nucleotides: 6. CDR3 nucleotide sequence: TGCAGTGCTAGAGAAGCGGGACGGGGTACAGATACGCAGTATTTT. This codes for CSAREAGRGTDTQYF.

The J gene is TRBJ1-1, the V gene TRBV7-6; TRBD1 agrees at 10 bases. The trim removed 4 bases at V and 3 bases at J, leaving 2 bases unmatched. CDR1 is SGHVS, CDR2 FNYEAQ, per germline. This CDR3 has 14 amino acids. DNA for the CDR3: TGTGCCAGCAGCTGGACAGGGGGGGACACTGAAGCTTTCTTT. It codes for CASSWTGGDTEAFF.

J is TRBJ1-6 and V is TRBV28; 7 positions agree with TRBD1. Germline V gene lookup returns CDR1 MDHEN and CDR2 SYDVKM. CDR3 length: 13 residues. J lost 10 bases, V lost 2 bases, and 2 bases had no gene match. CDR3 protein: CASSLTGESPLHF. CDR3 DNA sequence: TGTGCCAGCAGTTTAACAGGGGAGTCACCCCTCCACTTT.

This clonotype came up many times. The CDR3 region is CASSMSPLNQETQYF. The CDR3 nucleotides read TGTGCCAGTAGTATGAGTCCCCTGAACCAAGAGACCCAGTACTTC. V usage is TRBV19 and J usage is TRBJ2-5, with D hard to call. This CDR3 spans 15 amino acids. The V and J ends lost 3 bases and 0 bases respectively, with 11 bases between them. The germline V gene has CDR1 LNHDA and CDR2 SQIVND (reference sequence).

This chain's CDR3 is CASSPLAGGQETQYF. The DNA of the CDR3 is TGCGCCAGCAGCCCACTAGCGGGGGGCCAAGAGACCCAGTACTTC. The chain combines TRBV5-1 with TRBJ2-5; 12 bases agree with TRBD2. The germline V gene has CDR1 SGHRS and CDR2 YFSETQ. The CDR3 is 15 residues long. V shed 4 bases and J 1 base; nucleotides not matched to a gene: 2.

The DNA of the CDR3 is TGCGCCAGCAGCGCCGACTATGGCTACACCTTC. Encoded protein: CASSADYGYTF. The V and J genes are TRBV5-1 and TRBJ1-2; D unclear. The germline V and J ends were trimmed by 4 bases and 3 bases, with 4 bases remaining between them. The CDR3 sequence is 11 residues long. CDR1 and CDR2 from the germline V gene are SGHRS and YFSETQ.